Shown below are 20 T cell receptor beta chains from a single sample sequenced in a study of blood T cell repertoires in COVID-19. TCRdb's copy holds only in-frame clones and misses some; the assay was immunoSEQ multiplex PCR. The sample contains around 200,000 clones, more than 75% of which appear only once. Sequencing used peripheral blood. The receptor set was obtained from a woman aged 80 or older with acute or convalescent COVID-19.

The chain joins TRBV6-5 to TRBJ1-2; maybe TRBD1 (5 bases). This CDR3 has 16 residues. The germline V gene has CDR1 MNHEY and CDR2 SVGAGI. V lost 4 bases and J 0 bases, leaving 15 bases between the germline ends. The DNA for the CDR3 is TGTGCCAGCAGTTCCCCCCCAGGGAAAGCTAACTATGGCTACACCTTC. It specifies CASSSPPGKANYGYTF.

The sample holds one count of this clone. The chain employs TRBV2 and TRBJ1-2, with D uncertain. V shed 5 bases and J shed 7 bases, with 11 bases lying between them. The CDR3 is made up of 12 amino acids. Germline values: CDR1 SNHLY, CDR2 FYNNEI. CDR3 DNA: TGTGCCAGCAGTTCGTACGGGGTTGGCTACACCTTC. Protein: CASSSYGVGYTF.

The V and J genes are TRBV29-1 and TRBJ1-2; TRBD1 matches 7 bases. This CDR3 is built from 12 residues. Trimming took 5 bases from V and 5 from J; bases not matched to a gene: 5. The germline V gene encodes CDR1 SQVTM and CDR2 ANQGSEA. The CDR3 DNA reads as TGCAGCGTTAACAGGGGCCTTTATGGCTACACCTTC. As protein: CSVNRGLYGYTF.

The chain has TRBV9 and TRBJ1-5; D is unclear. This CDR3 is 13 amino acids long. CDR1 SGDLS and CDR2 YYNGEE come from the germline V gene. V dropped 4 bases and J dropped 1 base, with 6 bases sitting between them. The CDR3 bases are TGTGCCAGCAGCCTTTCGAGCAATCAGCCCCAGCATTTT. Amino acid sequence: CASSLSSNQPQHF.

The V gene is TRBV18, the J gene TRBJ2-5; possible D gene TRBD2, 6 bases. The germline V and J ends were trimmed by 3 bases and 1 base, with 9 bases remaining between them. In germline, CDR1 is KGHSH, CDR2 LQKENI. The CDR3 extends over 14 amino acids. The CDR3 coding sequence is TGTGCCAGCTCACCCGTAGCGGCCCAAGAGACCCAGTACTTC. Its translation: CASSPVAAQETQYF.

With respect to this clone: Other DNA sequences in this sample translate to the same CDR3. The V gene is TRBV6-2 or TRBV6-3, the J gene TRBJ1-3, with D unclear. CDR3 length equals 14 residues. Germline values: CDR1 MNHEY, CDR2 SVGEGT. The V and J ends lost 2 bases and 4 bases respectively, with 9 bases between them. The chain's CDR3 is CASSYRGSGNTIYF. CDR3 bases: TGTGCCAGCAGTTACCGAGGGAGCGGAAACACCATATATTTT.

The chain is built from TRBV9 and TRBJ1-3, with D possibly being TRBD1 (5 bases). The V gene lost 4 bases and the J gene lost 0 bases, with 14 bases spanning the gap. Germline V gives CDR1 SGDLS, CDR2 YYNGEE. This CDR3 contains 16 residues. CDR3 amino acids: CASSPRGGSSGNTIYF. CDR3 DNA: TGTGCCAGCAGCCCGAGGGGAGGGTCCTCTGGAAACACCATATATTTT.

This clone was recorded once. The rearrangement links TRBV27 to TRBJ1-5, with TRBD1 matching over 7 bases. This CDR3 is 18 amino acids long. CDR1 MNHEY and CDR2 SMNVEV come from the germline V gene (reference sequence). V lost 5 bases and J lost 1; bases outside the gene matches: 14. CDR3 DNA: TGTGCCAGCAGTCCGGGCGACAGGGTTACCCAAAGCAATCAGCCCCAGCATTTT. It yields the protein CASSPGDRVTQSNQPQHF.

The CDR3 here is CASSREDYGYTF. The CDR3 DNA is TGTGCCAGCAGCCGGGAAGACTATGGCTACACCTTC. This chain links TRBV7-9 with TRBJ1-2; D not certain. This CDR3 comprises 12 residues. Trimming stripped 5 bases from V and 3 bases from J, with 7 bases between. Germline assignment: CDR1 SEHNR and CDR2 FQNEAQ (reference sequence).

V is TRBV19 and J is TRBJ1-2, with 7 bases aligning to TRBD1. V lost 9 bases, J lost 4 bases, and 8 bases stayed unmatched. The germline V gene has CDR1 LNHDA and CDR2 SQIVND (reference sequence). The CDR3 is 13 residues long. This chain's CDR3 is CASTYRGGYGYTF. The CDR3 DNA sequence: TGTGCCAGCACTTACAGGGGCGGCTATGGCTACACCTTC.

This clone was detected a few times. The rearrangement uses TRBV5-4 and TRBJ1-1; unclear D gene. This CDR3 contains 13 residues. V lost 4 bases and J 10 bases, leaving 17 bases between the germline ends. Looked up from germline, CDR1 is SGHNT and CDR2 is YYREEE (reference sequence). The chain's CDR3 is CASSADRARGAFF. The CDR3 coding sequence is TGTGCCAGCAGCGCCGACCGAGCAAGAGGAGCTTTCTTT.

The sample holds one count of this clone. V gene TRBV7-2 combines with J gene TRBJ2-7; TRBD2 agrees at 12 bases. J lost 2 bases, V lost 0 bases, and 11 bases had no gene match. The CDR3 consists of 19 residues. Germline V CDR1 and CDR2: SGHTA, FQGNSA. CDR3 nucleotide sequence: TGTGCCAGCAGCTTAGCGCCTCCTCTTACTAGCGGGAGGCCCTACGAGCAGTACTTC. Translated, it gives CASSLAPPLTSGRPYEQYF.

The V gene is TRBV2, the J gene TRBJ1-6; 10 bases match TRBD1. CDR1 SNHLY and CDR2 FYNNEI come from the germline V gene. The CDR3 consists of 15 residues. Losses at the gene ends were 8 bases for V and 4 bases for J; bases not matched to a gene: 5. CDR3 coding DNA: TGTGCCAGCCTAGACAGGGGGCTTTATAATTCACCCCTCCACTTT. Translating it yields CASLDRGLYNSPLHF.

This clone was observed once. The chain carries TRBV29-1 and TRBJ2-7, with a possible D match to TRBD2 (6 bases). The V gene lost 6 bases and the J gene lost 2 bases, with 20 bases spanning the gap. The germline gives CDR1 SQVTM, CDR2 ANQGSEA. The CDR3 spans 15 residues. In DNA, the CDR3 is TGCAGCGTATACGGAGGGGTGCGGCAGCCCTACGAGCAGTACTTC. Its translation is CSVYGGVRQPYEQYF.

The chain joins TRBV28 to TRBJ1-1; 7 bases fit TRBD1. The CDR3 length is 12 residues. Trimming at V came to 1 base and at J to 11 bases, leaving 4 bases not matched to a gene. Per germline, CDR1 MDHEN and CDR2 SYDVKM. The CDR3 DNA is TGTGCCAGCAGTTTATCCAGGGGGGAGGCTTTCTTT. Translating it yields CASSLSRGEAFF.

The chain joins TRBV5-4 to TRBJ1-1; D is possibly TRBD1 (5 bases). The CDR3 consists of 13 residues. Per germline, CDR1 SGHNT and CDR2 YYREEE (reference sequence). Trimming left V 9 bases short and J 5 bases short, with 17 bases between. The CDR3 coding sequence is TGTGCCATCCTGGACCGGGGGAGGACTGAAGCTTTCTTT. Protein: CAILDRGRTEAFF.

The genes are TRBV18 and TRBJ2-2, with TRBD1 as a possible D gene (5 bases). V was clipped by 3 bases and J by 5 bases, with 10 bases between them. Germline CDR1 is KGHSH and CDR2 is LQKENI. The CDR3 consists of 14 residues. The CDR3: CASSPQGGTGELFF. CDR3 sequence (DNA): TGTGCCAGCTCACCTCAGGGTGGGACCGGGGAGCTGTTTTTT.

This chain connects TRBV27 to TRBJ2-5; no definite D call. CDR1 and CDR2 from the germline V gene are MNHEY and SMNVEV (reference sequence). The CDR3 length is 14 residues. The V end was cut by 2 bases, the J end by 2 bases, with 9 bases between. The CDR3 DNA sequence: TGTGCCAGCAGTTTACTAGGCACTCAAGAGACCCAGTACTTC. It specifies CASSLLGTQETQYF.

About this clone: The same CDR3 is also encoded by other DNA sequences in this sample. The chain employs TRBV6-5 and TRBJ1-5; D gene ambiguous. Looked up from germline, CDR1 is MNHEY and CDR2 is SVGAGI. V lost 2 bases to trimming and J lost 2 bases, with 4 bases between them. The CDR3 totals 13 residues. CDR3 loop: CASSYRGNQPQHF. The DNA for the CDR3 is TGTGCCAGCAGTTACCGTGGCAATCAGCCCCAGCATTTT.

CDR3 in DNA: TGTGCCAGCAGTCGCGGGACTTATACGCAGTATTTT. It yields the protein CASSRGTYTQYF. This chain uses TRBV6-6 with TRBJ2-3; tentative D call: TRBD2 (6 bases). V lost 5 bases and J 7 bases, leaving 10 bases between the germline ends. The germline V gene encodes CDR1 MNHNY and CDR2 SVGAGI (reference sequence). The CDR3 has 12 amino acids.